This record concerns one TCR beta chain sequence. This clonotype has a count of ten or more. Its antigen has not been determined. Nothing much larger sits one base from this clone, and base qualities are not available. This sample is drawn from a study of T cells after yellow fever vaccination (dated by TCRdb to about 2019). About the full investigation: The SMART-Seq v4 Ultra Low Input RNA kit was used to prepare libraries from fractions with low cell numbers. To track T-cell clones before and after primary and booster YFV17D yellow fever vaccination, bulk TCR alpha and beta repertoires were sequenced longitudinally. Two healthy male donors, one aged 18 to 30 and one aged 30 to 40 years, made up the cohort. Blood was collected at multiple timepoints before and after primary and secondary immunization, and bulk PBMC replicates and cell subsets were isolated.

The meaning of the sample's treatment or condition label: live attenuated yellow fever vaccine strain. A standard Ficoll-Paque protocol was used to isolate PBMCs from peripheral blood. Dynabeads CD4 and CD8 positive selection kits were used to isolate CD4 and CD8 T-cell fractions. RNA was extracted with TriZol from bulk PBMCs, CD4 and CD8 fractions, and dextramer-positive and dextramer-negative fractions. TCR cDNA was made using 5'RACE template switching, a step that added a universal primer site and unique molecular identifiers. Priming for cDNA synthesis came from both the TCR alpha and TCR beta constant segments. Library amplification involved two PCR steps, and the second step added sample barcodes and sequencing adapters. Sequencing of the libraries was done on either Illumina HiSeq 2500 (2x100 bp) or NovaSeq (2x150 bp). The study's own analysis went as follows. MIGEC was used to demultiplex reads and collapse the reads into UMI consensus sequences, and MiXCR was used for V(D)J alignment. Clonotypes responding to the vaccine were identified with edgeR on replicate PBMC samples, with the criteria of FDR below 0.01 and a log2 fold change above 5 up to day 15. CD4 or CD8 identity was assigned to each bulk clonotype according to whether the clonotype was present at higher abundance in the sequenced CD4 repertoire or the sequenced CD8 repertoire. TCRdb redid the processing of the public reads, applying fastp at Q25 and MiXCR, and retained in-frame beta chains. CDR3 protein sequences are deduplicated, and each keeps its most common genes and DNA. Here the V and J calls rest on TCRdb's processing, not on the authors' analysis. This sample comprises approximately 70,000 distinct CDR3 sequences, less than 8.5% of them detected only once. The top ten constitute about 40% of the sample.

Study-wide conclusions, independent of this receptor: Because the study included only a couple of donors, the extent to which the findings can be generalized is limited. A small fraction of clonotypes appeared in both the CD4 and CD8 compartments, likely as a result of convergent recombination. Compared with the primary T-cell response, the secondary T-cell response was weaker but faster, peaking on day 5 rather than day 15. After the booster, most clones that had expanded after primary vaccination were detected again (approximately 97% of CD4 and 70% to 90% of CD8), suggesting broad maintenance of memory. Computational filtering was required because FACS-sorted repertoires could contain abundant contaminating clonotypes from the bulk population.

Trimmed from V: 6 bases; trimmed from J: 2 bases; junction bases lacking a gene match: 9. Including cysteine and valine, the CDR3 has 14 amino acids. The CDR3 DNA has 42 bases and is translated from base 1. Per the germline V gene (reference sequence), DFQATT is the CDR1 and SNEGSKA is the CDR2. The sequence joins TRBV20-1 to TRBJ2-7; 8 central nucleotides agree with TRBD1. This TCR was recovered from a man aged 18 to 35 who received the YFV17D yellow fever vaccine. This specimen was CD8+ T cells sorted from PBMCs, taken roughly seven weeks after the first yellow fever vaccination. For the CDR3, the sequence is CSARGQASTYEQYV. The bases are TGCAGTGCCCGGGGACAGGCGTCTACCTACGAGCAGTACGTC.